This is a list of T cell receptor beta chains from one sample in a study of shared clonotypes between healthy human individuals. Assay: immunoSEQ multiplex PCR; the TCRdb copy retains only in-frame clones and omits some. The sample has about 2.2 million clones; 85% to 95% are singletons. What was sequenced was naive CD8+ T cells from PBMCs. Receptors were obtained from a man aged 18 to 30 in good health. Some clones in this sample may be carry-over from other donors' samples. CDR3s include the opening cysteine and the closing phenylalanine or tryptophan. The D gene is left open where the match is weak. For some rows the clone size is stated as once, few or many, or as a class when expanded; others skip it.

j_gene: TRBJ2-3; abundance: .; v_gene: TRBV27; d_gene: TRBD2; CDR3aa: CASSPMTSGSTDTQYF; CDR3nt: TGTGCCAGCAGTCCCATGACTAGCGGGAGTACAGATACGCAGTATTTT
j_gene: TRBJ2-1; abundance: few; v_gene: TRBV10-1; d_gene: TRBD2; CDR3aa: CASSHSREGLGHSYNEQFF; CDR3nt: TGCGCCAGCAGTCACTCGCGGGAGGGCCTGGGTCACTCCTACAATGAGCAGTTCTTC
j_gene: TRBJ1-1; abundance: .; v_gene: TRBV15; d_gene: .; CDR3aa: CATSSRRQNTEAFF; CDR3nt: TGTGCCACCAGCTCCCGACGACAGAACACTGAAGCTTTCTTT
j_gene: TRBJ1-5; abundance: .; v_gene: TRBV7-9; d_gene: .; CDR3aa: CASSFSGNQPQHF; CDR3nt: TGTGCCAGCAGTTTTTCCGGCAATCAGCCCCAGCATTTT
j_gene: TRBJ2-1; abundance: .; v_gene: TRBV5-6; d_gene: .; CDR3aa: CASRLWAGSSYNEQFF; CDR3nt: TGTGCCAGCAGACTGTGGGCGGGGAGCTCCTACAATGAGCAGTTCTTC
j_gene: TRBJ2-1; abundance: .; v_gene: TRBV4-1; d_gene: TRBD1; CDR3aa: CASSVRQGEGEQFF; CDR3nt: TGCGCCAGCAGCGTACGACAGGGGGAAGGTGAGCAGTTCTTC
j_gene: TRBJ2-7; abundance: .; v_gene: TRBV11-2; d_gene: .; CDR3aa: CASSELRWTYEQYF; CDR3nt: TGTGCCAGCAGTGAACTTAGATGGACCTACGAGCAGTACTTC
j_gene: TRBJ1-1; abundance: .; v_gene: TRBV28; d_gene: .; CDR3aa: CASSYSRGEVTEAFF; CDR3nt: TGTGCCAGCAGTTACTCTCGGGGTGAAGTGACTGAAGCTTTCTTT
j_gene: TRBJ2-7; abundance: .; v_gene: TRBV5-1; d_gene: .; CDR3aa: CASKFGGPYEQYF; CDR3nt: TGCGCCAGCAAATTTGGGGGTCCCTACGAGCAGTACTTC
j_gene: TRBJ2-7; abundance: .; v_gene: TRBV9; d_gene: TRBD1; CDR3aa: CASSGTGSDEQYF; CDR3nt: TGTGCCAGCAGTGGGACAGGGTCCGACGAGCAGTACTTC
j_gene: TRBJ2-7; abundance: .; v_gene: TRBV7-2; d_gene: TRBD1; CDR3aa: CASSPVGQPFEQYF; CDR3nt: TGTGCCAGCAGCCCCGTGGGACAGCCCTTCGAGCAGTACTTC
j_gene: TRBJ1-5; abundance: .; v_gene: TRBV10-2; d_gene: .; CDR3aa: CASSGGQDSNQPQHF; CDR3nt: TGCGCCAGCAGTGGTGGGCAGGATAGCAATCAGCCCCAGCATTTT
j_gene: TRBJ2-2; abundance: .; v_gene: TRBV9; d_gene: .; CDR3aa: CASSALGRMNTGELFF; CDR3nt: TGTGCCAGCAGTGCCCTTGGACGGATGAACACCGGGGAGCTGTTTTTT
j_gene: TRBJ2-1; abundance: .; v_gene: TRBV5-1; d_gene: TRBD2; CDR3aa: CASRPGLATNIRQFF; CDR3nt: TGCGCCAGCAGACCCGGACTAGCGACCAATATCAGGCAGTTCTTC
j_gene: TRBJ2-7; abundance: .; v_gene: TRBV7-2; d_gene: .; CDR3aa: CASSLPPSYEQYF; CDR3nt: TGTGCCAGCAGCTTACCCCCCTCCTACGAGCAGTACTTC
j_gene: TRBJ1-3; abundance: once; v_gene: TRBV27; d_gene: .; CDR3aa: CASSSRGLSSGNTIYF; CDR3nt: TGTGCCAGCAGTTCCCGCGGACTGAGCTCTGGAAACACCATATATTTT
j_gene: TRBJ1-2; abundance: .; v_gene: TRBV27; d_gene: TRBD1; CDR3aa: CASSLRTGDRYGYTF; CDR3nt: TGTGCCAGCAGTTTACGAACAGGGGATCGATATGGCTACACCTTC
j_gene: TRBJ2-4; abundance: .; v_gene: TRBV27; d_gene: .; CDR3aa: CASSPGDGPKNIQYF; CDR3nt: TGTGCCAGCAGTCCGGGTGACGGACCCAAAAACATTCAGTACTTC
j_gene: TRBJ2-7; abundance: .; v_gene: TRBV2; d_gene: TRBD2; CDR3aa: CASSDGLAGEVYEQYF; CDR3nt: TGTGCCAGCAGTGATGGGCTAGCGGGAGAGGTCTACGAGCAGTACTTC
j_gene: TRBJ2-5; abundance: .; v_gene: TRBV27; d_gene: .; CDR3aa: CASSLYWGETQYF; CDR3nt: TGTGCCAGCAGTTTATATTGGGGAGAGACCCAGTACTTC
j_gene: TRBJ2-1; abundance: .; v_gene: TRBV5-1; d_gene: .; CDR3aa: CASSLNVGVQRDNNEQFF; CDR3nt: TGCGCCAGCAGCTTGAACGTTGGGGTACAGCGGGACAACAATGAGCAGTTCTTC
j_gene: TRBJ2-5; abundance: .; v_gene: TRBV27; d_gene: TRBD2; CDR3aa: CASSSGLAGTQETQYF; CDR3nt: TGTGCCAGCAGTTCGGGGCTAGCGGGGACCCAAGAGACCCAGTACTTC
j_gene: TRBJ2-1; abundance: .; v_gene: TRBV4-1; d_gene: TRBD2; CDR3aa: CASSHPSSGRAGNEQFF; CDR3nt: TGCGCCAGCAGCCACCCTTCTAGCGGGAGGGCCGGAAATGAGCAGTTCTTC
j_gene: TRBJ2-1; abundance: once; v_gene: TRBV27; d_gene: TRBD1; CDR3aa: CASRTGGPSYNEQFF; CDR3nt: TGTGCCAGCAGGACAGGGGGCCCCTCCTACAATGAGCAGTTCTTC
j_gene: TRBJ1-1; abundance: once; v_gene: TRBV15; d_gene: .; CDR3aa: CATSRAGAEAFF; CDR3nt: TGTGCCACCAGCAGAGCAGGAGCTGAAGCTTTCTTT
j_gene: TRBJ1-4; abundance: .; v_gene: TRBV7-9; d_gene: .; CDR3aa: CASSFLEGLMGKTNEKLFF; CDR3nt: TGTGCCAGCAGCTTCCTTGAAGGCCTCATGGGAAAAACTAATGAAAAACTGTTTTTT
j_gene: TRBJ2-1; abundance: .; v_gene: TRBV6-5; d_gene: .; CDR3aa: CASSSPNEQFF; CDR3nt: TGTGCCAGCAGTTCCCCGAATGAGCAGTTCTTC
j_gene: TRBJ2-7; abundance: .; v_gene: TRBV5-1; d_gene: TRBD1; CDR3aa: CASRQNPGQGSYEQYF; CDR3nt: TGCGCCAGCAGACAGAATCCGGGACAGGGCTCCTACGAGCAGTACTTC
j_gene: TRBJ2-7; abundance: .; v_gene: TRBV11-2; d_gene: TRBD2; CDR3aa: CASSQDKLAGGREQYF; CDR3nt: TGTGCCAGCAGCCAAGATAAACTAGCGGGAGGGAGGGAGCAGTACTTC
j_gene: TRBJ2-7; abundance: .; v_gene: TRBV2; d_gene: .; CDR3aa: CASSEPRTAVGEQYF; CDR3nt: TGTGCCAGCAGTGAACCAAGAACCGCCGTCGGGGAGCAGTACTTC
j_gene: TRBJ1-1; abundance: .; v_gene: TRBV7-9; d_gene: .; CDR3aa: CASSPQTTEAFF; CDR3nt: TGTGCCAGCAGCCCCCAAACAACTGAAGCTTTCTTT
j_gene: TRBJ2-1; abundance: .; v_gene: TRBV13; d_gene: .; CDR3aa: CASSLGRRYNEQFF; CDR3nt: TGTGCCAGCAGCTTAGGCCGGCGGTACAATGAGCAGTTCTTC
j_gene: TRBJ2-2; abundance: .; v_gene: TRBV21-1; d_gene: .; CDR3aa: CARPAGLNTGELFF; CDR3nt: TGTGCCAGGCCCGCAGGGCTGAACACCGGGGAGCTGTTTTTT
j_gene: TRBJ2-7; abundance: .; v_gene: TRBV14; d_gene: TRBD2; CDR3aa: CASSTRLATTYEQYF; CDR3nt: TGTGCCAGCAGCACCCGACTAGCTACTACCTACGAGCAGTACTTC
j_gene: TRBJ2-5; abundance: .; v_gene: TRBV19; d_gene: TRBD1; CDR3aa: CASSGTGGETQYF; CDR3nt: TGTGCCAGTAGTGGCACAGGGGGAGAGACCCAGTACTTC
j_gene: TRBJ2-7; abundance: .; v_gene: TRBV27; d_gene: TRBD2; CDR3aa: CASRTSGSYEQYF; CDR3nt: TGTGCCAGTCGGACTAGCGGCTCCTACGAGCAGTACTTC
j_gene: TRBJ2-1; abundance: .; v_gene: TRBV28; d_gene: .; CDR3aa: CASSQYRNEQFF; CDR3nt: TGTGCCAGCAGTCAATATAGAAATGAGCAGTTCTTC
j_gene: TRBJ2-1; abundance: .; v_gene: TRBV11-2; d_gene: TRBD2; CDR3aa: CASSFSAGEKNEQFF; CDR3nt: TGTGCCAGCAGCTTCTCTGCGGGAGAGAAAAATGAGCAGTTCTTC
j_gene: TRBJ1-2; abundance: once; v_gene: TRBV19; d_gene: .; CDR3aa: CASSTAPRGGYTF; CDR3nt: TGTGCCAGTAGTACCGCCCCGAGGGGCGGCTACACCTTC
j_gene: TRBJ2-7; abundance: .; v_gene: TRBV5-1; d_gene: .; CDR3aa: CASSLRTASYEQYF; CDR3nt: TGCGCCAGCAGCTTGCGGACAGCCTCCTACGAGCAGTACTTC
j_gene: TRBJ2-5; abundance: once; v_gene: TRBV5-1; d_gene: .; CDR3aa: CASSPEGSRETQYF; CDR3nt: TGCGCCAGCAGCCCGGAGGGTAGTAGAGAGACCCAGTACTTC
j_gene: TRBJ1-2; abundance: .; v_gene: TRBV27; d_gene: .; CDR3aa: CASSQKGYSNYGYTF; CDR3nt: TGTGCCAGCAGTCAGAAGGGATACTCAAACTATGGCTACACCTTC
j_gene: TRBJ2-2; abundance: .; v_gene: TRBV2; d_gene: TRBD1; CDR3aa: CALHSGQGPGELFF; CDR3nt: TGTGCCCTCCATTCGGGACAGGGTCCCGGGGAGCTGTTTTTT
j_gene: TRBJ2-2; abundance: .; v_gene: TRBV13; d_gene: TRBD1; CDR3aa: CASSLRGQGILTGELFF; CDR3nt: TGTGCCAGCAGCTTAAGGGGACAGGGGATTTTGACCGGGGAGCTGTTTTTT
j_gene: TRBJ2-1; abundance: .; v_gene: TRBV27; d_gene: .; CDR3aa: CASTPGGGSNEQFF; CDR3nt: TGTGCCAGCACCCCCGGTGGGGGGTCAAATGAGCAGTTCTTC
j_gene: TRBJ2-7; abundance: once; v_gene: TRBV2; d_gene: TRBD1; CDR3aa: CASSEAEDRGGEQYF; CDR3nt: TGTGCCAGCAGTGAAGCTGAGGACAGGGGAGGCGAGCAGTACTTC
j_gene: TRBJ2-7; abundance: .; v_gene: TRBV27; d_gene: .; CDR3aa: CASSPSGHPYEQYF; CDR3nt: TGTGCCAGCAGCCCCTCGGGACATCCCTACGAGCAGTACTTC
j_gene: TRBJ2-7; abundance: .; v_gene: TRBV9; d_gene: .; CDR3aa: CASSVGGENYEQYF; CDR3nt: TGTGCCAGCAGCGTAGGGGGGGAGAACTACGAGCAGTACTTC
j_gene: TRBJ2-1; abundance: .; v_gene: TRBV7-2; d_gene: .; CDR3aa: CASSSPGKAPNEQFF; CDR3nt: TGTGCCAGCAGCTCCCCCGGAAAGGCACCCAATGAGCAGTTCTTC
j_gene: TRBJ2-3; abundance: .; v_gene: TRBV7-3; d_gene: TRBD2; CDR3aa: CASRATSGRIDTQYF; CDR3nt: TGTGCCAGCAGGGCGACTAGCGGGAGGATAGATACGCAGTATTTT
j_gene: TRBJ1-5; abundance: .; v_gene: TRBV5-6; d_gene: TRBD1; CDR3aa: CASSLGGTGNQPQHF; CDR3nt: TGTGCCAGCAGCTTGGGTGGGACAGGTAATCAGCCCCAGCATTTT
j_gene: TRBJ2-1; abundance: .; v_gene: TRBV4-1; d_gene: .; CDR3aa: CASSPRANEQFF; CDR3nt: TGCGCCAGCAGCCCCCGGGCCAATGAGCAGTTCTTC
j_gene: TRBJ2-3; abundance: .; v_gene: TRBV29-1; d_gene: TRBD1; CDR3aa: CSVRGTGSTDTQYF; CDR3nt: TGCAGCGTCCGAGGGACAGGGTCTACAGATACGCAGTATTTT
j_gene: TRBJ2-7; abundance: .; v_gene: TRBV21-1; d_gene: .; CDR3aa: CASSKEDEWREYEQYF; CDR3nt: TGTGCCAGCAGCAAAGAGGACGAATGGCGGGAGTACGAGCAGTACTTC
j_gene: TRBJ2-7; abundance: once; v_gene: TRBV13; d_gene: .; CDR3aa: CASSPDRGQLSSYEQYF; CDR3nt: TGTGCCAGCAGCCCCGATCGAGGGCAGCTGAGTTCCTACGAGCAGTACTTC
j_gene: TRBJ1-5; abundance: .; v_gene: TRBV28; d_gene: TRBD1; CDR3aa: CASRTRQGWDHSNQPQHF; CDR3nt: TGTGCCAGCAGGACCCGACAGGGGTGGGATCATAGCAATCAGCCCCAGCATTTT
j_gene: TRBJ2-7; abundance: .; v_gene: TRBV10-1; d_gene: .; CDR3aa: CASSDHRDTESSYEQYF; CDR3nt: TGCGCCAGCAGTGACCACCGGGACACTGAAAGCTCCTACGAGCAGTACTTC
j_gene: TRBJ1-2; abundance: .; v_gene: TRBV27; d_gene: TRBD1; CDR3aa: CASGTGRTYGYTF; CDR3nt: TGTGCCAGCGGGACAGGGAGGACCTATGGCTACACCTTC